This T cell receptor (beta chain) comes out of a study of cytomegalovirus exposure and HLA in healthy donors. Study-level points and caveats: Likely technical artifact: a cluster of highly shared sequence variants.

Nominal health characterized the donors when sampled, though unrecorded immune exposures were likely. For this clone: Antigen specificity is unknown.

PCR involved 60 Vbeta and 13 Jbeta primers. The data were produced by immunoSEQ multiplex PCR, yet TCRdb's version contains in-frame clones alone and is incomplete. This table holds 150,000 to 200,000 clones, around 75% found once. Germline CDR1 reads SGHTA; CDR2 reads FQGNSA. V lost 2 bases, J lost 7 bases, and 8 bases lay in between. This CDR3 has 12 amino acids. V is TRBV7-2 and J is TRBJ1-1, with D possibly TRBD1 on 5 matching bases. The clonotype originates from a woman between 45 and 65 years old in good health and CMV-seronegative. The sample comprised PBMCs. The CDR3 region is CASSLSGGEAFF. In DNA form, the CDR3 reads TGTGCCAGCAGCTTAAGCGGGGGTGAAGCTTTCTTT.